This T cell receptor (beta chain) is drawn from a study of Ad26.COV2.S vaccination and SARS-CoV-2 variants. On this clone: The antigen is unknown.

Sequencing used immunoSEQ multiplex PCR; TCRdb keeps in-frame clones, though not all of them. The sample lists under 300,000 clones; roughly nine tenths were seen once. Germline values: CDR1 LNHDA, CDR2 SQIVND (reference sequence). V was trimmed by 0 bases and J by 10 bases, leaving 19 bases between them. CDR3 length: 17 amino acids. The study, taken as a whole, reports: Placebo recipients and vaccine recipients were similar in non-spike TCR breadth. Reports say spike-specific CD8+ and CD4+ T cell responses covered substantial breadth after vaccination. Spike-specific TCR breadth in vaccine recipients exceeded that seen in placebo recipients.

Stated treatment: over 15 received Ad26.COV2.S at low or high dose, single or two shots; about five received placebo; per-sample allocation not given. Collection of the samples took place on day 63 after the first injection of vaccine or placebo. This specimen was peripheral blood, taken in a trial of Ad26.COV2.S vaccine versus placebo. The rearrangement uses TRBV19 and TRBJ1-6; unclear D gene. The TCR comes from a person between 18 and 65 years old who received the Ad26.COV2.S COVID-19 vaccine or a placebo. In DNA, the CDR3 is TGTGCCAGTAGTATAGAAGGCGGAAATAGGTTTCGGTCACCCCTCCACTTT. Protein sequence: CASSIEGGNRFRSPLHF.